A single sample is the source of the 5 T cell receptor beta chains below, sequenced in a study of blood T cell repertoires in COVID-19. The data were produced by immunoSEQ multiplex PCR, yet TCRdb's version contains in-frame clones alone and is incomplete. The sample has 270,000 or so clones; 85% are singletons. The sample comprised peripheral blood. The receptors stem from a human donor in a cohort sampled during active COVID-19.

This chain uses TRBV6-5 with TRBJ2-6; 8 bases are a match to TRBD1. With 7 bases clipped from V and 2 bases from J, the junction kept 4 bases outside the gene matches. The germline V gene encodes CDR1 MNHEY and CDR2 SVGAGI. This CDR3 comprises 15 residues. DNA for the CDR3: TGTGCCAGCACAGGGGGCGCAACTGGGGCCAACGTCCTGACTTTC. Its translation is CASTGGATGANVLTF.

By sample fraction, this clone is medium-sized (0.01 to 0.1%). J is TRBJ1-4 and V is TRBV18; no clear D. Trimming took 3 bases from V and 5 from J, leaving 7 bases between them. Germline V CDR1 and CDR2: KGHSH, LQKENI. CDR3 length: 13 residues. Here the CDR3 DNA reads TGTGCCAGCTCACCCGGGAGAAATGAAAAACTGTTTTTT. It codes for CASSPGRNEKLFF.

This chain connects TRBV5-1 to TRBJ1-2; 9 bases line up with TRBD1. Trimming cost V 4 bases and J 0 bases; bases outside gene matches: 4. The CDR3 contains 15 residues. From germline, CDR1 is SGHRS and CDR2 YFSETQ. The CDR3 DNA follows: TGCGCCAGCAGCCCGACAGGGGGGACTAACTATGGCTACACCTTC. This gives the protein CASSPTGGTNYGYTF.

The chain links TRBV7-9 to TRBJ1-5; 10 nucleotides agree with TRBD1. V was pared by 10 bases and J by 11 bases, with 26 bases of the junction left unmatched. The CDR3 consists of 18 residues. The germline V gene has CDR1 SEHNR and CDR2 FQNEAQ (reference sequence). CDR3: CATKEVPQPGQGFDAQHF. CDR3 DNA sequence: TGTGCCACAAAAGAGGTCCCGCAACCGGGACAGGGGTTTGACGCCCAGCATTTT. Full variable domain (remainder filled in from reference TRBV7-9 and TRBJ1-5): DTGVSQNPRHKITKRGQNVTFRCDPISEHNRLYWYRQTLGQGPEFLTYFQNEAQLEKSRLLSDRFSAERPKGSFSTLEIQRTEQGDSAMYLCATKEVPQPGQGFDAQHFGDGTRLSIL.

CDR3 coding DNA: TGTGCCAGCAGCCAGCCGACAGGACCCTACGAGCAGTACTTC. As protein: CASSQPTGPYEQYF. The chain links TRBV3-1 (or the pseudogene TRBV3-2) to TRBJ2-7; D perhaps matches TRBD1 (6 bases). Germline V gene data show CDR1 as LGHDT and CDR2 as YNNKEL (reference sequence). V was clipped by 3 bases and J by 2 bases, with 11 bases between them. The CDR3 is 14 residues long.